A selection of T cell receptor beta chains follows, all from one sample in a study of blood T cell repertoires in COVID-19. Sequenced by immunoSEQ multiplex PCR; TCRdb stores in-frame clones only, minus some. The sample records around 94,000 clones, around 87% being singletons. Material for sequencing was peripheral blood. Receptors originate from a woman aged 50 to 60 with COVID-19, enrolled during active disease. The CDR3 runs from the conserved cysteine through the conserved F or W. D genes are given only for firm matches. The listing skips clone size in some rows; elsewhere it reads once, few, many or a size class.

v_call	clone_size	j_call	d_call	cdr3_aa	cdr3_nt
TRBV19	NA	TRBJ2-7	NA	CASSILGGSGEQYF	TGTGCCAGTAGTATCCTCGGTGGGAGCGGCGAGCAGTACTTC
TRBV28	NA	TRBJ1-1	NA	CASSLGRRNTEAFF	TGTGCCAGCAGTTTGGGGCGAAGGAACACTGAAGCTTTCTTT
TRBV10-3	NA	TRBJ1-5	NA	CAISESRVISNQPQHF	TGTGCCATCAGTGAGTCTCGGGTAATTAGCAATCAGCCCCAGCATTTT
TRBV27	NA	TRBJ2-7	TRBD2	CASSRASGAYEQYF	TGTGCCAGCAGTAGGGCTAGCGGGGCGTACGAGCAGTACTTC
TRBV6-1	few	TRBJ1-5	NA	CASSGPGWGANQPQHF	TGTGCCAGCAGTGGACCCGGGTGGGGAGCCAATCAGCCCCAGCATTTT
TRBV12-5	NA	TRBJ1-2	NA	CASGFGTGHTYGYTF	TGTGCTAGTGGTTTCGGAACGGGACACACGTATGGCTACACCTTC
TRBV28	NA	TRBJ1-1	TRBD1	CASSSPGQLNTEAFF	TGTGCCAGCAGTTCCCCGGGACAGTTGAACACTGAAGCTTTCTTT
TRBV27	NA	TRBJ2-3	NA	CASSFRVLADTQYF	TGTGCCAGCAGTTTCAGGGTCCTAGCAGATACGCAGTATTTT
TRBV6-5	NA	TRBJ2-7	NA	CASRQDSSYEQYF	TGTGCCAGCCGCCAGGATAGCTCCTACGAGCAGTACTTC
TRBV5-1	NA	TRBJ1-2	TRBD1	CASSLRQGYYGYTF	TGCGCCAGCAGCTTAAGACAGGGGTACTATGGCTACACCTTC
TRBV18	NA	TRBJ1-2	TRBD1	CASSPPPGQELYGYTF	TGTGCCAGCTCACCCCCACCGGGACAGGAGCTCTATGGCTACACCTTC
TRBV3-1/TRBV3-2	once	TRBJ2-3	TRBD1	CASSQGTGRGLNTQYF	TGTGCCAGCAGCCAAGGGACAGGGCGCGGGTTGAATACGCAGTATTTT
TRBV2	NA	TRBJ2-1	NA	CASSDQGRRNEQFF	TGTGCCAGCAGTGACCAGGGTCGAAGGAATGAGCAGTTCTTC
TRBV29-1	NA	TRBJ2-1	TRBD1	CSVSRGRGHNEQFF	TGCAGCGTTTCCAGGGGGCGTGGGCACAATGAGCAGTTCTTC
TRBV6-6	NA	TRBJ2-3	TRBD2	CASRIAGGLSDTQYF	TGTGCCAGCAGAATAGCGGGGGGGCTGTCAGATACGCAGTATTTT
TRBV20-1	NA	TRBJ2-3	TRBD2	CSASRSGGGTDTQYF	TGCAGTGCTAGTCGTAGCGGGGGGGGCACAGATACGCAGTATTTT
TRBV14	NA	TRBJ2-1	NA	CASSPPPGLRSSYNEQFF	TGTGCCAGCAGCCCTCCCCCTGGGTTGCGGAGCTCCTACAATGAGCAGTTCTTC
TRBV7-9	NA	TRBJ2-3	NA	CASSTSSTDTQYF	TGTGCCAGCAGCACGAGTAGCACAGATACGCAGTATTTT
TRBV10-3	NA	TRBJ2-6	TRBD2	CAISSGAPSGANVLTF	TGTGCCATCTCCAGCGGGGCGCCCTCTGGGGCCAACGTCCTGACTTTC
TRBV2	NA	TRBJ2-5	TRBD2	CASRGLAGVQETQYF	TGTGCCAGCAGGGGACTAGCGGGGGTCCAAGAGACCCAGTACTTC
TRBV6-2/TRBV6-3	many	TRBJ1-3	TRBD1	CASSYVDRGPGNTIYF	TGTGCCAGCAGTTATGTGGACAGGGGGCCTGGAAACACCATATATTTT
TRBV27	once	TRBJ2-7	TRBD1	CASSSIRDRGYEQYF	TGTGCCAGCAGTTCGATCCGGGACAGGGGGTACGAGCAGTACTTC
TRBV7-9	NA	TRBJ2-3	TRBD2	CASSVLAGASTDTQYF	TGTGCCAGCAGCGTTTTAGCGGGGGCTAGCACAGATACGCAGTATTTT
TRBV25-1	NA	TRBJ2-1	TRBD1	CASTGQSYYNEQFF	TGTGCCAGCACGGGACAGAGTTACTACAATGAGCAGTTCTTC
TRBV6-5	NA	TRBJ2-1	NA	CASRPGHSYNEQFF	TGTGCCAGCAGGCCGGGACACTCCTACAATGAGCAGTTCTTC
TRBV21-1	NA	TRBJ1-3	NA	CASSGGGISGNTIYF	TGTGCCAGCAGCGGGGGGGGAATCTCTGGAAACACCATATATTTT
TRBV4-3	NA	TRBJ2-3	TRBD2	CASSQDGTSVADTQYF	TGCGCCAGCAGCCAAGACGGGACTAGCGTTGCAGATACGCAGTATTTT
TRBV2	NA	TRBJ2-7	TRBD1	CASSDPRTGINEQYF	TGTGCCAGCAGTGATCCCCGGACAGGCATCAACGAGCAGTACTTC
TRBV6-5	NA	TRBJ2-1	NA	CASSYRQGYNEQFF	TGTGCCAGCAGTTACCGGCAGGGTTACAATGAGCAGTTCTTC
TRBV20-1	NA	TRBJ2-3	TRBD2	CSASSSGGAGADTQYF	TGCAGTGCTAGTTCGAGCGGGGGGGCCGGGGCAGATACGCAGTATTTT
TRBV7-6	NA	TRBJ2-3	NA	CASSLAAGGTDTQYF	TGTGCCAGCAGCCTAGCTGCAGGGGGCACAGATACGCAGTATTTT
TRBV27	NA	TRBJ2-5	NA	CASSLSARPSETQYF	TGTGCCAGCAGTTTATCGGCCAGGCCCAGCGAGACCCAGTACTTC
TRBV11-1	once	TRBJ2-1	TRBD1	CASSLRGQGVHEQFF	TGTGCCAGCAGCTTACGGGGACAGGGAGTCCATGAGCAGTTCTTC
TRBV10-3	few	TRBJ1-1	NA	CAISDQVNTEAFF	TGTGCCATCAGTGACCAGGTGAACACTGAAGCTTTCTTT
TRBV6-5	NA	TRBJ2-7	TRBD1	CASTLTGGEQYF	TGTGCCAGCACTCTGACAGGGGGCGAGCAGTACTTC
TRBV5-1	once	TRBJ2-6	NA	CASSLAPTGVLSGANVLTF	TGCGCCAGCAGCTTGGCCCCAACGGGGGTCCTCTCTGGGGCCAACGTCCTGACTTTC
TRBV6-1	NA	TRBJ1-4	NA	CASSEGAWEKLFF	TGTGCCAGCAGTGAGGGGGCTTGGGAAAAACTGTTTTTT
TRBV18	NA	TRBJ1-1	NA	CASSNGQNTEAFF	TGTGCCAGCTCAAACGGACAGAACACTGAAGCTTTCTTT
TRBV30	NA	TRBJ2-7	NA	CAWGRAHEQYF	TGTGCCTGGGGCAGGGCCCACGAGCAGTACTTC
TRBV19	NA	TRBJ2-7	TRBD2	CASRSSGGSYEQYF	TGTGCCAGCAGGAGTAGCGGGGGGTCCTACGAGCAGTACTTC
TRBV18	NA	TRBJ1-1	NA	CASSPRDTENTEAFF	TGTGCCAGCTCACCGAGGGACACCGAAAACACTGAAGCTTTCTTT
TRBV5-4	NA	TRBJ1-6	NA	CASSLEQVGSPLHF	TGTGCCAGCAGCTTGGAACAGGTGGGCTCACCCCTCCACTTT
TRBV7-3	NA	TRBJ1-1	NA	CASSSRLGGEAFF	TGTGCCAGCAGCTCGAGACTGGGGGGTGAAGCTTTCTTT
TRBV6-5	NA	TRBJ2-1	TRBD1	CASSPGTGYNEQFF	TGTGCCAGCAGTCCCGGGACAGGTTACAATGAGCAGTTCTTC
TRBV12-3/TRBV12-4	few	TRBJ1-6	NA	CASSYRVDSPLHF	TGTGCCAGCAGTTACAGGGTGGATTCACCCCTCCACTTT
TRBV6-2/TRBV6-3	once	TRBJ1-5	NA	CASSYSNLNSRAPSQPQHF	TGTGCCAGCAGTTACTCGAATTTAAATAGCAGGGCGCCAAGTCAGCCCCAGCATTTT
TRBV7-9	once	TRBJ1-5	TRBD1	CATQGQGGGNQPQHF	TGTGCCACCCAAGGACAGGGTGGGGGCAATCAGCCCCAGCATTTT
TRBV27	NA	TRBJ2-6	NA	CASSPQQGISGANVLTF	TGTGCCAGCAGTCCCCAACAGGGAATCTCGGGGGCCAACGTCCTGACTTTC
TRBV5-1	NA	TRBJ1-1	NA	CASSLRDTTNTEAFF	TGCGCCAGCAGCTTGCGGGACACCACCAACACTGAAGCTTTCTTT
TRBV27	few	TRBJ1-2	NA	CASSPGHLNLGYTF	TGTGCCAGCAGTCCGGGACACCTAAACTTGGGCTACACCTTC
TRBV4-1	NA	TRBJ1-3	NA	CASSQPTSGNTIYF	TGCGCCAGCAGCCAACCTACCTCTGGAAACACCATATATTTT
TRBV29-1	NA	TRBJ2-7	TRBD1	CSVTPGGGYEQYF	TGCAGCGTAACACCAGGGGGCGGCTACGAGCAGTACTTC
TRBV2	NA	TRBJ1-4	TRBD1	CASSSQGANEKLFF	TGTGCCAGCAGTTCACAGGGGGCGAATGAAAAACTGTTTTTT
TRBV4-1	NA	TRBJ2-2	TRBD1	CASSQDPGGLTGELFF	TGCGCCAGCAGCCAAGATCCAGGGGGTCTCACCGGGGAGCTGTTTTTT
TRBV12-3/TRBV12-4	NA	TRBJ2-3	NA	CASSSTDTQYF	TGTGCCAGCAGTTCAACAGATACGCAGTATTTT
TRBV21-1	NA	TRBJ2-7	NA	CASTPGQGSYEQYF	TGTGCCAGCACTCCCGGACAGGGCTCCTACGAGCAGTACTTC
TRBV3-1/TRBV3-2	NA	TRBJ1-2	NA	CASSLTGVVVPTYGYTF	TGTGCCAGCAGCTTAACGGGGGTCGTCGTGCCAACCTATGGCTACACCTTC
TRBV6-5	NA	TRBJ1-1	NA	CASSYRQNTEAFF	TGTGCCAGCAGTTACCGACAGAACACTGAAGCTTTCTTT
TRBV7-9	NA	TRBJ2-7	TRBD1	CASSLDLGTGSYEQYF	TGTGCCAGCAGCTTAGACCTCGGGACAGGGAGCTACGAGCAGTACTTC
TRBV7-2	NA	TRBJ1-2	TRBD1	CASSPRQGGYTF	TGTGCCAGCAGCCCTAGACAGGGGGGCTACACCTTC